This T cell receptor (beta chain) was identified in a study of tumor and adjacent non-tumor tissue in lung cancer. The template was RNA from unsorted bulk tissue. Three rounds of nested PCR, following a modified ARM-PCR protocol, produced the TCRbeta library. Each CDR3 protein gets one entry after TCRdb re-called the multiplex PCR reads with MiXCR. The table records 200,000 or so distinct CDR3 sequences, 60% to 75% of them present only once. The V segment lost 4 bases and the J segment 4 bases; nucleotides outside the gene matches: 5. The CDR3 runs to 15 residues. The V gene's germline CDR1 is SGHKS and CDR2 YYEKEE (reference sequence). This clonotype was detected many times.

The V and J genes are TRBV5-5 and TRBJ2-6; TRBD1 matches at 7 bases. What was sequenced was lung tumor tissue. The sequence was obtained from a man aged 55-75 years with non-small cell lung cancer. The CDR3 loop is CASSNRGGGANVLTF. In nucleotides, the CDR3 is TGTGCCAGCAGCAACAGGGGTGGAGGGGCCAACGTCCTGACTTTC.